The 18 T cell receptor beta chains given below trace back to one sample, sequenced in a study of cytomegalovirus exposure and HLA in healthy donors. The PCR employed 60 Vbeta primers together with 13 Jbeta primers. The data were produced by immunoSEQ multiplex PCR, yet TCRdb's version contains in-frame clones alone and is incomplete. The table has about 140,000 clones, approximately 90% seen once; the top ten hold 4.5% to 6.5%. The sample taken for sequencing was PBMCs. Receptor source: a woman aged 30 to 39 in good health and CMV-seronegative.

The DNA of the CDR3 is TGCGCCAGCAGTGAGCAGGGGGGCCAGCCCCAGCATTTT. Its translation: CASSEQGGQPQHF. The chain has TRBV10-2 and TRBJ1-5; TRBD1 agrees at 7 bases. V shed 2 bases, J shed 7 bases, and the junction held 2 bases outside the gene matches. Germline CDR1 and CDR2: WSHSY and SAAADI. The CDR3 has 13 amino acids.

This sequence joins TRBV7-9 and TRBJ1-3, with D unresolved. The CDR3 sequence is 15 residues long. CDR1 is SEHNR and CDR2 is FQNEAQ in the germline V gene (reference sequence). V gave up 2 bases and J gave up 0 bases, with 8 bases separating them. CDR3 in DNA: TGTGCCAGCAGCTTAAGTAGGAGCTCTGGAAACACCATATATTTT. Its translation: CASSLSRSSGNTIYF. Looking up the rest from reference TRBV7-9 and TRBJ1-3 gives the full variable domain: DTGVSQNPRHKITKRGQNVTFRCDPISEHNRLYWYRQTLGQGPEFLTYFQNEAQLEKSRLLSDRFSAERPKGSFSTLEIQRTEQGDSAMYLCASSLSRSSGNTIYFGEGSWLTVV.

This chain links TRBV4-1 with TRBJ1-1; maybe TRBD1 (6 bases). V gave up 8 bases and J gave up 8 bases, with 21 bases separating them. Per germline, CDR1 MGHRA and CDR2 YSYEKL. CDR3 length: 14 residues. CDR3 residues: CASGSQGKSSEAFF. For the CDR3, the DNA is TGCGCCAGCGGATCCCAGGGGAAATCCTCCGAAGCTTTCTTT.

The chain has TRBV27 and TRBJ1-5; D is possibly TRBD1 (6 bases). The germline V gene encodes CDR1 MNHEY and CDR2 SMNVEV (reference sequence). CDR3 length: 14 residues. V was cut by 5 bases and J by 5 bases, with 13 bases left in between. The CDR3 reads CASSPRDNYQPQHF. The DNA for the CDR3 is TGTGCCAGCAGTCCAAGGGACAACTATCAGCCCCAGCATTTT.

The CDR3 here is CASSVGGTSYNEQFF. For the CDR3, the DNA is TGTGCCAGCAGCGTGGGGGGTACGTCCTACAATGAGCAGTTCTTC. The rearrangement joins TRBV9 to TRBJ2-1; D perhaps matches TRBD2 (6 bases). Per germline, CDR1 SGDLS and CDR2 YYNGEE. The CDR3 extends over 15 amino acids. V lost 2 bases and J lost 1, with 10 bases in between.

This rearrangement joins TRBV2 to TRBJ1-5, with 11 bases aligning to TRBD1. Germline CDR1 is SNHLY and CDR2 is FYNNEI. J lost 6 bases, V lost 7 bases, and 5 bases had no gene match. The CDR3 is made up of 14 amino acids. The CDR3 DNA reads TGTGCCAGCATGAGGACAGGGGGCTTTCAGCCCCAGCATTTT. This translates into CASMRTGGFQPQHF.

The chain recombines TRBV10-1 with TRBJ1-5; 10 bases fit TRBD1. The CDR3 length is 14 residues. CDR1 is WNHNN and CDR2 is SYGVQD in the germline V gene (reference sequence). V lost 10 bases to trimming and J lost 6 bases; unmatched junction nucleotides: 9. CDR3 sequence: CANTTGGVGQPQHF. DNA for the CDR3: TGCGCCAATACGACAGGGGGCGTAGGTCAGCCCCAGCATTTT.

The sample holds one count of this clone. The chain carries TRBV7-9 and TRBJ2-5; 10 nucleotides match TRBD2. The CDR3 spans 15 residues. Trimming removed 0 bases from V and 2 bases from J; junction bases left unmatched: 0. CDR1 SEHNR and CDR2 FQNEAQ come from the germline V gene (reference sequence). DNA for the CDR3: TGTGCCAGCAGCTTAGCTAGCGGGGGGCAAGAGACCCAGTACTTC. This sequence encodes CASSLASGGQETQYF.

The genes are TRBV5-6 and TRBJ2-7; 7 nucleotides align to TRBD2. The V and J ends lost 5 bases and 0 bases, in that order; junction bases with no gene match: 5. This CDR3 is built from 14 residues. Germline V gene data show CDR1 as SGHDT and CDR2 as YYEEEE. Here the CDR3 reads CASSYSSGSYEQYF. CDR3 DNA sequence: TGTGCCAGCAGTTACTCTAGCGGCTCCTACGAGCAGTACTTC.

The V call is TRBV28, the J call TRBJ2-7, with 11 bases that match TRBD2. Trimming took 5 bases from V and 4 from J; bases not matched to a gene: 7. CDR1 and CDR2 (germline): MDHEN, SYDVKM. The CDR3 runs to 15 residues. The CDR3 nucleotides read TGTGCCAGCAGTCCGGTAGCGGGAGGGCCATACGAGCAGTACTTC. Translated: CASSPVAGGPYEQYF. Filled out from reference TRBV28 and TRBJ2-7, the complete variable domain reads DVKVTQSSRYLVKRTGEKVFLECVQDMDHENMFWYRQDPGLGLRLIYFSYDVKMKEKGDIPEGYSVSREKKERFSLILESASTNQTSMYLCASSPVAGGPYEQYFGPGTRLTVT.

The CDR3 nucleotides are TGTGCCAGCAGCCCATGGGTGGGGGGCTCTGGGGCCAACGTCCTGACTTTC. Translating it yields CASSPWVGGSGANVLTF. The chain recombines TRBV9 with TRBJ2-6; a possible D gene is TRBD2 (6 bases). Germline-derived CDR1 and CDR2 are SGDLS and YYNGEE. The CDR3 has 17 residues. Trimming took 4 bases from V and 0 from J, leaving 14 bases between them.

This chain connects TRBV7-9 to TRBJ2-5, with 9 bases that match TRBD1. This CDR3 contains 15 residues. With 5 bases clipped from V and 4 bases from J, the junction kept 8 bases outside the gene matches. The germline V gene has CDR1 SEHNR and CDR2 FQNEAQ (reference sequence). This chain's CDR3 is CASSPGQGLGETQYF. CDR3 in DNA: TGTGCCAGCAGCCCGGGACAGGGTTTAGGAGAGACCCAGTACTTC.

The V gene is TRBV2, the J gene TRBJ1-1; maybe TRBD1 (5 bases). The germline CDR1 and CDR2 sequences are SNHLY and FYNNEI. V dropped 8 bases and J dropped 6 bases, with 16 bases sitting between them. The CDR3 spans 13 residues. The CDR3 nucleotides read TGTGCCAGCTGGTCTCCAAGGGGTCCTGAAGCTTTCTTT. It yields the protein CASWSPRGPEAFF. The variable domain in full, completed from reference TRBV2 and TRBJ1-1, reads EPEVTQTPSHQVTQMGQEVILRCVPISNHLYFYWYRQILGQKVEFLVSFYNNEISEKSEIFDDQFSVERPDGSNFTLKIRSTKLEDSAMYFCASWSPRGPEAFFGQGTRLTVV.

This sequence joins TRBV5-1 and TRBJ2-7, with 8 bases that match TRBD2. Per germline, CDR1 SGHRS and CDR2 YFSETQ. CDR3 size: 16 residues. V dropped 1 base and J dropped 7; count of bases not matched to a gene: 13. In nucleotides, the CDR3 is TGCGCCAGCAGCTTGTCTGAGCGGGAGCCGTGGGGGGAGCAGTACTTC. Protein sequence: CASSLSEREPWGEQYF.

This clone was seen more than once but under ten times. This sequence joins TRBV4-1 and TRBJ1-4, with 8 bases that match TRBD1. The CDR3 length is 14 residues. The germline gives CDR1 MGHRA, CDR2 YSYEKL. J was trimmed by 8 bases and V by 6 bases; bases with no gene match: 8. The CDR3 spells CASSPGQGWEKLFF. The CDR3 DNA sequence: TGCGCCAGCAGTCCTGGACAGGGTTGGGAAAAACTGTTTTTT.

The V gene is TRBV7-6, the J gene TRBJ2-7; D unresolved. Trimming left V 1 base short and J 0 bases short, with 13 bases between. Germline CDR1 and CDR2: SGHVS and FNYEAQ. This CDR3 has 16 residues. CDR3 sequence: CASSLGSGDHSYEQYF. In nucleotides, the CDR3 is TGTGCCAGCAGCTTAGGGTCAGGTGACCACTCCTACGAGCAGTACTTC. The variable domain in full, completed from reference TRBV7-6 and TRBJ2-7, reads GAGVSQSPRYKVTKRGQDVALRCDPISGHVSLYWYRQALGQGPEFLTYFNYEAQQDKSGLPNDRFSAERPEGSISTLTIQRTEQRDSAMYRCASSLGSGDHSYEQYFGPGTRLTVT.

V usage is TRBV7-8 and J usage is TRBJ2-6; 11 nucleotides agree with TRBD2. The V gene's germline CDR1 is SGHVS and CDR2 FQNEAQ. V trimming: 4 bases; J trimming: 12 bases; junction bases outside the gene matches: 5. The CDR3 sequence is 14 residues long. The CDR3 sequence is CASSSRTSGSVLTF. The CDR3 DNA follows: TGTGCCAGCAGCTCACGGACTAGCGGGTCCGTCCTGACTTTC.

This chain uses TRBV2 with TRBJ2-6; no definite D call. V lost 2 bases and J lost 0, with 5 bases in between. Germline loops: CDR1 SNHLY, CDR2 FYNNEI. The CDR3 is 15 amino acids. In DNA, the CDR3 is TGTGCCAGCAGTGAAAGAGGCTCTGGGGCCAACGTCCTGACTTTC. Translated, it gives CASSERGSGANVLTF.